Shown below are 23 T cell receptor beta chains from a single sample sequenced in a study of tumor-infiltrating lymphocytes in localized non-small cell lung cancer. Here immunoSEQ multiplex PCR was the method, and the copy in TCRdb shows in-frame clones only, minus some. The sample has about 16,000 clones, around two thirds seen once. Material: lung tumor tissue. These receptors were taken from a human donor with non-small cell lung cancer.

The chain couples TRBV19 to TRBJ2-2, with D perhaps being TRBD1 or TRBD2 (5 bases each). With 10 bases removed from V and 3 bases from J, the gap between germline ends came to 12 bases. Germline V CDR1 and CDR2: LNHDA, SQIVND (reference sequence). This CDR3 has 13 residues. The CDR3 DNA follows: TGTGCCACGACCGGGGCGTACACCGGGGAGCTGTTTTTT. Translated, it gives CATTGAYTGELFF. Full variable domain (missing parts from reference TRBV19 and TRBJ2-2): DGGITQSPKYLFRKEGQNVTLSCEQNLNHDAMYWYRQDPGQGLRLIYYSQIVNDFQKGDIAEGYSVSREKKESFPLTVTSAQKNPTAFYLCATTGAYTGELFFGEGSRLTVL.

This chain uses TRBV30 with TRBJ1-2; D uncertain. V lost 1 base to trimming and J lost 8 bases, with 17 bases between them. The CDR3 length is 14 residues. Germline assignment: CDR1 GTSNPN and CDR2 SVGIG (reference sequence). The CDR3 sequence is CAWSEVSLKEGYTF. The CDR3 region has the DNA TGTGCCTGGAGTGAGGTGTCGCTTAAGGAGGGCTACACCTTC.

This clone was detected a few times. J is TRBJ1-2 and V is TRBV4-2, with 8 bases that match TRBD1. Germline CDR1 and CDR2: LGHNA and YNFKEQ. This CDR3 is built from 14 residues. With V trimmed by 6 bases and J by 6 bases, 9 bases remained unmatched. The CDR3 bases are TGTGCCAGCAGTCCGGATGCGACAGGGGATGGCTACACCTTC. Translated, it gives CASSPDATGDGYTF.

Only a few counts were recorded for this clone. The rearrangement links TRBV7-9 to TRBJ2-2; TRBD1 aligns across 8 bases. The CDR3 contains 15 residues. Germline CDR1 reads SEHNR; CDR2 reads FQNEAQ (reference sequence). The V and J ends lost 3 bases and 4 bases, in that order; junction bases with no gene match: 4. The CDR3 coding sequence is TGTGCCAGCAGCTTTGCACAGGGGGGCACCGGGGAGCTGTTTTTT. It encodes CASSFAQGGTGELFF.

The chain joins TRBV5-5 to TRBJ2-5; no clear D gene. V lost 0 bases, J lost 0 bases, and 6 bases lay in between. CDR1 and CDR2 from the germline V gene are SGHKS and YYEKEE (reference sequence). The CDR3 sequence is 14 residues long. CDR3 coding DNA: TGTGCCAGCAGCTTGGACCAGTACCAAGAGACCCAGTACTTC. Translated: CASSLDQYQETQYF.

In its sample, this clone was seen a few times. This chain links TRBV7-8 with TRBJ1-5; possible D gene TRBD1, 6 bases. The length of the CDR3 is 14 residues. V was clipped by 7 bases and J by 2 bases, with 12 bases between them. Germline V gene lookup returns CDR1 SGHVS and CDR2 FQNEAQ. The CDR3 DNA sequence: TGTGCCAGCACTCAGGGGCAGGGCAATCAGCCCCAGCATTTT. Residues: CASTQGQGNQPQHF. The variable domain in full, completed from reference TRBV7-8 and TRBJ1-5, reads GAGVSQSPRYKVAKRGQDVALRCDPISGHVSLFWYQQALGQGPEFLTYFQNEAQLDKSGLPSDRFFAERPEGSVSTLKIQRTQQEDSAVYLCASTQGQGNQPQHFGDGTRLSIL.

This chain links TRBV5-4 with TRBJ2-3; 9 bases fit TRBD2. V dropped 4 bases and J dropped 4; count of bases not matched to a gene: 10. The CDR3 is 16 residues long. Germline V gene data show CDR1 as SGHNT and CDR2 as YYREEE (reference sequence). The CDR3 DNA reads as TGTGCCAGCAGCAGATTTAGCGGGGGTCGCGCAGATACGCAGTATTTT. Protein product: CASSRFSGGRADTQYF.

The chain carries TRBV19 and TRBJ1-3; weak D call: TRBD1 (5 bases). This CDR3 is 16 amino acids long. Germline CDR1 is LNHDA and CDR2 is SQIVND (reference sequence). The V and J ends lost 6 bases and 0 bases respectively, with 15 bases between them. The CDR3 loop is CASSPQDSSSGNTIYF. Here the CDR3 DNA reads TGTGCCAGTAGCCCACAGGATTCGAGCTCTGGAAACACCATATATTTT.

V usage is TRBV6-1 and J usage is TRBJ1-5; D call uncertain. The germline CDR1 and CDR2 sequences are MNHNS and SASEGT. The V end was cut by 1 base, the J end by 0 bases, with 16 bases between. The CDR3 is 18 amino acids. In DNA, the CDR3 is TGTGCCAGCAGTGAAGGTGGAGGGAGCACCTATAGCAATCAGCCCCAGCATTTT. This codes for CASSEGGGSTYSNQPQHF.

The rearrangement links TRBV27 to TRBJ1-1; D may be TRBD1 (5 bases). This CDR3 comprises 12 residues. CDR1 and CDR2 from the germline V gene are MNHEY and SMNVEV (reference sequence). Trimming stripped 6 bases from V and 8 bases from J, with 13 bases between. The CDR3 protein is CASRPWRGEAFF. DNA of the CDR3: TGTGCCAGCAGACCCTGGCGGGGCGAAGCTTTCTTT.

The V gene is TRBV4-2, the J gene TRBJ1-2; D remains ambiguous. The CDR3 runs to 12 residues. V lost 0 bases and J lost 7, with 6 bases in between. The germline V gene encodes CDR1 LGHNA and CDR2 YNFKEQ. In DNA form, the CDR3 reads TGTGCCAGCAGCCAAGAATCAGGTGGCTACACCTTC. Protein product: CASSQESGGYTF.

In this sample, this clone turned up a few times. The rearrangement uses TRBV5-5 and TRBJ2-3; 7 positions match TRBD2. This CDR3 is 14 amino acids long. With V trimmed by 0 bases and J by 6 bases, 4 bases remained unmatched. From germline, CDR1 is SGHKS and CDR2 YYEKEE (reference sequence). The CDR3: CASSLGLAYDTQYF. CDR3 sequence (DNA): TGTGCCAGCAGCTTGGGACTAGCTTACGATACGCAGTATTTT. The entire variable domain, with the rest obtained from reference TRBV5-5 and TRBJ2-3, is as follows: DAGVTQSPTHLIKTRGQQVTLRCSPISGHKSVSWYQQVLGQGPQFIFQYYEKEERGRGNFPDRFSARQFPNYSSELNVNALLLGDSALYLCASSLGLAYDTQYFGPGTRLTVL.

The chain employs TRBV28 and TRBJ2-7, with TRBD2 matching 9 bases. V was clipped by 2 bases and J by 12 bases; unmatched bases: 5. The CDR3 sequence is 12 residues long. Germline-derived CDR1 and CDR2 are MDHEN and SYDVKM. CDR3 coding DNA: TGTGCCAGCAGTTTACTCAAGCGGGAGGCGTACTTC. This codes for CASSLLKREAYF.

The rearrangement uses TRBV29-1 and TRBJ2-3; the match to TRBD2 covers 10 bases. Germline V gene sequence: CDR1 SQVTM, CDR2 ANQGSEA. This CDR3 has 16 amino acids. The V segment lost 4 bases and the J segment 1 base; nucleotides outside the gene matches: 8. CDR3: CSVGPHLAGGTDTQYF. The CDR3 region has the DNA TGCAGCGTTGGGCCCCACCTAGCGGGGGGCACAGATACGCAGTATTTT.

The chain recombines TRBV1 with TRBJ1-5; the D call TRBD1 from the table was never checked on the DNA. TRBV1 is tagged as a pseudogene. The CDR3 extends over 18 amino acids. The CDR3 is CTSSQADGGTGSNQPQHF. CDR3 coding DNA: TGCACCAGCAGCCAAGCAGATGGTGGCACAGGTAGCAATCAGCCCCAGCATTTT.

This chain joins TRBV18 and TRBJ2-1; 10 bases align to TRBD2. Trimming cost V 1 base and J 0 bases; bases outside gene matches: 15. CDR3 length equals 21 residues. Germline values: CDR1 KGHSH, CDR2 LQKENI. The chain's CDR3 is CASSPRSPAGGPLSSYNEQFF. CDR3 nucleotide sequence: TGTGCCAGCTCACCACGCTCCCCAGCGGGGGGGCCCCTGAGCTCCTACAATGAGCAGTTCTTC.

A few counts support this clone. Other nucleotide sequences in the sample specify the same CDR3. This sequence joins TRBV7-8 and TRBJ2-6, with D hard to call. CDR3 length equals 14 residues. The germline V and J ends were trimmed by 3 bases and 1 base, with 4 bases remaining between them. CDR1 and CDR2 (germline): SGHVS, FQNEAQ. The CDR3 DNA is TGTGCCAGCAGCTTGGGGTCTGGGGCCAACGTCCTGACTTTC. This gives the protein CASSLGSGANVLTF.

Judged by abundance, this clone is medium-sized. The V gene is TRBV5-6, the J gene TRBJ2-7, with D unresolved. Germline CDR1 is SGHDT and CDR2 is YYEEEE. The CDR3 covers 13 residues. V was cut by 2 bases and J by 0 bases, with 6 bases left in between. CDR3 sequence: CASSFTDSYEQYF. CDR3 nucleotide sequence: TGTGCCAGCAGCTTCACTGACTCCTACGAGCAGTACTTC.

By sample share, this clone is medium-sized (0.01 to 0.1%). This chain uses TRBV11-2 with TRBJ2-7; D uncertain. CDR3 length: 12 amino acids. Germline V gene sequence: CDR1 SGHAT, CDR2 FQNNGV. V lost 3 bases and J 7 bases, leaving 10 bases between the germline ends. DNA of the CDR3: TGTGCCAGCAGCTTTATCGTAGGTGAGCAGTACTTC. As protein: CASSFIVGEQYF.

CDR3 bases: TGTGCCAGCAGCTTAGACGGGCGGGCTGAAGCTTTCTTT. As protein: CASSLDGRAEAFF. The rearrangement links TRBV7-8 to TRBJ1-1, with D uncertain. CDR3 length: 13 amino acids. The V end was cut by 1 base, the J end by 6 bases, with 9 bases between. Germline V gene lookup returns CDR1 SGHVS and CDR2 FQNEAQ. The full variable domain, in which reference TRBV7-8 and TRBJ1-1 provide the parts outside the CDR3, is GAGVSQSPRYKVAKRGQDVALRCDPISGHVSLFWYQQALGQGPEFLTYFQNEAQLDKSGLPSDRFFAERPEGSVSTLKIQRTQQEDSAVYLCASSLDGRAEAFFGQGTRLTVV.

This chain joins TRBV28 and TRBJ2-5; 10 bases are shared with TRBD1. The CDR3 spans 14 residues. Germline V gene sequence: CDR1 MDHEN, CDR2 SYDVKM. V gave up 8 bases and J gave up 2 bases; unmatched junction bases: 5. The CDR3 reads CASSGQGTQETQYF. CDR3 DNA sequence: TGTGCCAGCTCGGGACAGGGGACACAAGAGACCCAGTACTTC.

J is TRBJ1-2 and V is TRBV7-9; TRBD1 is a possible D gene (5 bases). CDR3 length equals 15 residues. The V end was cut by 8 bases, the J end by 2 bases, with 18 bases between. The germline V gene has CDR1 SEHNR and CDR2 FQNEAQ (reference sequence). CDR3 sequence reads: CASAWGDGTNYGYTF. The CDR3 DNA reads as TGTGCCAGCGCATGGGGAGATGGGACCAACTATGGCTACACCTTC.

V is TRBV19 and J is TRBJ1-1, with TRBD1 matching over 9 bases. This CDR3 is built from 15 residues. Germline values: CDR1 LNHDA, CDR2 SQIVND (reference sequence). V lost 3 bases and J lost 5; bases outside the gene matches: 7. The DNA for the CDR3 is TGTGCCAGTAGTATCCTAACAGGGGGCGGGACTGAAGCTTTCTTT. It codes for CASSILTGGGTEAFF.